These 21 T cell receptor beta chains were sequenced from one sample in a study of cytomegalovirus exposure and HLA in healthy donors (dated by TCRdb to the late 2010s). To prepare the library, the immunoSEQ multiplex PCR assay was applied. Imported from immuneACCESS, the table was reduced by TCRdb to in-frame sequences with V and J called. These copies leave out some clones; in studies compared against another copy, an unresolved V gene accounts for under half, and the cause of the remainder is not known. This sample holds 150,000 or so clones; approximately 86% were observed only once. The ten largest account for about 1.9% of the sample. The sequencing sample was made of PBMCs. These receptor sequences come from a human donor in good health.

This clone came up many times. The sample holds other DNA sequences that translate to the same CDR3. The chain joins TRBV15 to TRBJ1-6; 11 bases match TRBD1. Trimming cost V 5 bases and J 7 bases; bases outside gene matches: 1. The CDR3 contains 14 residues. Per the germline V gene, CDR1 is LNHNV and CDR2 is YYDKDF (reference sequence). The CDR3 reads CATSRDRGNSPLHF. CDR3 coding DNA: TGTGCCACCAGCCGGGACAGGGGGAATTCACCCCTCCACTTT.

This clone was counted once. This sequence joins TRBV11-3 and TRBJ2-5; 7 bases are a match to TRBD1. The junction had 14 bases not matched to a gene; V was cut back by 2 bases and J by 2 bases. This CDR3 region has 18 residues. The germline gives CDR1 SGHNT, CDR2 YENEEA. CDR3 loop: CASSLSKTGHNGQETQYF. In DNA, the CDR3 is TGTGCCAGCAGCTTAAGCAAGACAGGGCATAACGGGCAAGAGACCCAGTACTTC. The whole variable domain, filled in from reference TRBV11-3 and TRBJ2-5, reads EAGVVQSPRYKIIEKKQPVAFWCNPISGHNTLYWYLQNLGQGPELLIRYENEEAVDDSQLPKDRFSAERLKGVDSTLKIQPAELGDSAVYLCASSLSKTGHNGQETQYFGPGTRLLVL.

This rearrangement joins TRBV7-2 to TRBJ1-1; D call uncertain. The CDR3 extends over 12 amino acids. V was shortened by 3 bases and J by 5 bases, with 7 bases between the two germline ends. CDR1 and CDR2 from the germline V gene are SGHTA and FQGNSA. CDR3 sequence (DNA): TGTGCCAGCAGCTTCTTCGGGACTGAAGCTTTCTTT. Its translation is CASSFFGTEAFF. The full variable domain, with the rest looked up from reference TRBV7-2 and TRBJ1-1, is GAGVSQSPSNKVTEKGKDVELRCDPISGHTALYWYRQSLGQGLEFLIYFQGNSAPDKSGLPSDRFSAERTGGSVSTLTIQRTQQEDSAVYLCASSFFGTEAFFGQGTRLTVV.

The chain uses TRBV15 and TRBJ2-7; no clear D gene. Between the trimmed V and J ends, which lost 0 bases and 3 bases, there was a span of 12 bases. This CDR3 has 15 residues. Germline CDR1 reads LNHNV; CDR2 reads YYDKDF (reference sequence). The CDR3 DNA sequence: TGTGCCACCAGCAGAGAGGGCTCCCCAGTCTACGAGCAGTACTTC. It translates to CATSREGSPVYEQYF. The variable domain in full, completed from reference TRBV15 and TRBJ2-7, reads DAMVIQNPRYQVTQFGKPVTLSCSQTLNHNVMYWYQQKSSQAPKLLFHYYDKDFNNEADTPDNFQSRRPNTSFCFLDIRSPGLGDTAMYLCATSREGSPVYEQYFGPGTRLTVT.

The J gene is TRBJ2-1, the V gene TRBV7-9; perhaps TRBD2 as D (5 bases). This CDR3 is 15 amino acids long. Germline-derived CDR1 and CDR2 are SEHNR and FQNEAQ (reference sequence). V lost 3 bases, J lost 2 bases, and 11 bases lay in between. The CDR3 reads CASSFGGGAYNEQFF. In nucleotides, the CDR3 is TGTGCCAGCAGCTTCGGCGGAGGAGCCTACAATGAGCAGTTCTTC.

This chain links TRBV11-3 with TRBJ2-7; D is unresolved. This CDR3 contains 11 residues. V lost 7 bases, J lost 3 bases, and 7 bases lay in between. The germline V gene has CDR1 SGHNT and CDR2 YENEEA. CDR3: CASTGSYEQYF. For the CDR3, the DNA is TGTGCCAGCACCGGTAGCTACGAGCAGTACTTC.

As DNA, the CDR3 is TGTGCCAGCAGCGTATGGGCAACAGATACGCAGTATTTT. Translated: CASSVWATDTQYF. The rearrangement links TRBV9 to TRBJ2-3; D unclear. The CDR3 runs to 13 residues. V was cut by 1 base and J by 3 bases, with 6 bases left in between. Germline CDR1 SGDLS, CDR2 YYNGEE.

This chain uses TRBV9 with TRBJ2-5, with a possible D match to TRBD1 (6 bases). This CDR3 has 16 amino acids. Trimming cost V 4 bases and J 4 bases, with 20 bases left between them. Germline-derived CDR1 and CDR2 are SGDLS and YYNGEE. In DNA, the CDR3 is TGTGCCAGCAGCCCCCGACTCACGACAGGAGGAGAGACCCAGTACTTC. Translating gives CASSPRLTTGGETQYF.

J is TRBJ2-5 and V is TRBV27; D possibly corresponds to TRBD1 (5 bases). CDR3 size: 15 residues. The germline gives CDR1 MNHEY, CDR2 SMNVEV (reference sequence). V lost 5 bases and J lost 4, with 17 bases in between. For the CDR3, the DNA is TGTGCCAGCAGTCCCCCCCCAGGGTTTGGAGAGACCCAGTACTTC. This encodes CASSPPPGFGETQYF.

The chain recombines TRBV6-1 with TRBJ1-1; D might be TRBD1 (5 bases). CDR1 is MNHNS and CDR2 is SASEGT in the germline V gene. The CDR3 is 11 amino acids. The V gene lost 7 bases and the J gene lost 8 bases, with 11 bases spanning the gap. The CDR3 DNA reads as TGTGCCAGCAATGGACACGTAGAAGCTTTCTTT. This sequence encodes CASNGHVEAFF.

This chain joins TRBV7-9 and TRBJ2-3; 8 nucleotides line up with TRBD1. This CDR3 is built from 15 residues. From germline, CDR1 is SEHNR and CDR2 FQNEAQ (reference sequence). Trimming took 6 bases from V and 2 from J; bases not matched to a gene: 7. The CDR3 spells CASRYATGATDTQYF. In nucleotides, the CDR3 is TGTGCCAGCAGGTACGCGACAGGGGCCACAGATACGCAGTATTTT.

V gene TRBV5-1 combines with J gene TRBJ2-5; D gene uncertain. The CDR3 runs 14 residues. Germline values: CDR1 SGHRS, CDR2 YFSETQ. V was clipped by 3 bases and J by 3 bases, with 12 bases between them. The CDR3 sequence: CASSWAAPEETQYF. In nucleotides, the CDR3 is TGCGCCAGCAGCTGGGCTGCCCCCGAAGAGACCCAGTACTTC.

The CDR3 sequence: CASSVQGTDTQYF. In nucleotides, the CDR3 is TGTGCCAGCAGCGTACAGGGGACAGATACGCAGTATTTT. V gene TRBV9 combines with J gene TRBJ2-3; D perhaps matches TRBD1 (6 bases). CDR3 length equals 13 residues. Trimming took off 1 base at V and 3 bases at J, with 6 bases between the two ends. Germline V lookup: CDR1 SGDLS, CDR2 YYNGEE.

The chain joins TRBV4-2 to TRBJ2-1, with D possibly being TRBD1 (6 bases). The CDR3 spans 15 residues. The germline gives CDR1 LGHNA, CDR2 YNFKEQ. The V gene lost 0 bases and the J gene lost 4 bases, with 10 bases spanning the gap. The DNA for the CDR3 is TGTGCCAGCAGCCAAGATTGGCAGGGGTACAATGAGCAGTTCTTC. As protein: CASSQDWQGYNEQFF.

The rearrangement joins TRBV11-2 to TRBJ2-7; D gene unclear. This CDR3 spans 16 amino acids. CDR1 is SGHAT and CDR2 is FQNNGV in the germline V gene. Trimming took off 1 base at V and 3 bases at J, with 16 bases between the two ends. The DNA of the CDR3 is TGTGCCAGCAGCTTAGCACGTCCACCTTCCAGCTACGAGCAGTACTTC. Translated, it gives CASSLARPPSSYEQYF. The full variable domain, with the rest looked up from reference TRBV11-2 and TRBJ2-7, is EAGVAQSPRYKIIEKRQSVAFWCNPISGHATLYWYQQILGQGPKLLIQFQNNGVVDDSQLPKDRFSAERLKGVDSTLKIQPAKLEDSAVYLCASSLARPPSSYEQYFGPGTRLTVT.

The chain combines TRBV25-1 with TRBJ1-2; D possibly corresponds to TRBD1 (6 bases). The CDR3 contains 13 residues. Germline assignment: CDR1 MGHDK and CDR2 SYGVNS. The V end was cut by 3 bases, the J end by 3 bases, with 8 bases between. The CDR3 coding sequence is TGTGCCAGCAGTGATTACAGGGACTATGGCTACACCTTC. This codes for CASSDYRDYGYTF.

V and J are TRBV28 and TRBJ1-4; 7 bases fit TRBD1. This CDR3 comprises 18 residues. Looked up from germline, CDR1 is MDHEN and CDR2 is SYDVKM. Trimming took 6 bases from V and 4 from J; bases not matched to a gene: 17. The CDR3 protein is CASSQDRAPRIGNEKLFF. Written as DNA, the CDR3 is TGTGCCAGCAGCCAAGACAGGGCCCCTCGGATTGGTAATGAAAAACTGTTTTTT.

The chain links TRBV7-6 to TRBJ2-7; TRBD1 is a possible D gene (7 bases). This CDR3 has 13 residues. V gave up 5 bases and J gave up 7 bases, with 15 bases separating them. Germline CDR1 and CDR2: SGHVS and FNYEAQ. In DNA form, the CDR3 reads TGTGCCAGCAGCATAAGACAGGGAGGTGAGCAGTACTTC. Its protein is CASSIRQGGEQYF.

J is TRBJ2-1 and V is TRBV28, with D possibly being TRBD2 (7 bases). The germline V gene encodes CDR1 MDHEN and CDR2 SYDVKM. V shed 3 bases and J shed 5 bases, with 23 bases lying between them. This CDR3 region has 18 residues. CDR3 amino acids: CASSFGRERGYYHNEQFF. Here the CDR3 DNA reads TGTGCCAGCAGTTTTGGGCGGGAGAGGGGGTACTACCACAATGAGCAGTTCTTC. The full variable domain, its missing parts supplied by reference TRBV28 and TRBJ2-1, is DVKVTQSSRYLVKRTGEKVFLECVQDMDHENMFWYRQDPGLGLRLIYFSYDVKMKEKGDIPEGYSVSREKKERFSLILESASTNQTSMYLCASSFGRERGYYHNEQFFGPGTRLTVL.

The CDR3 DNA reads as TGTGCCAGCAGCTTGACGGGCTCCTATAATTCACCCCTCCACTTT. Its translation: CASSLTGSYNSPLHF. The chain carries TRBV5-6 and TRBJ1-6; D ambiguous. V lost 1 base to trimming and J lost 0 bases, with 5 bases between them. Germline CDR1 SGHDT, CDR2 YYEEEE. The CDR3 contains 15 residues.

This chain uses TRBV28 with TRBJ2-3; 9 positions match TRBD2. Germline CDR1 is MDHEN and CDR2 is SYDVKM. The length of the CDR3 is 16 residues. The ends lost 7 bases at V and 0 bases at J; junction bases unmatched: 8. This CDR3 reads CASIGLAGPSTDTQYF. The CDR3 coding sequence is TGTGCCAGCATCGGGCTAGCGGGACCTAGCACAGATACGCAGTATTTT.